The clone carrying this T cell receptor beta chain was seen a few times. V shed 3 bases and J shed 8 bases, with 17 bases lying between them. The CDR3 consists of 15 residues. The V gene's germline CDR1 is SGHRS and CDR2 YFSETQ. This sample was taken from a study of blood T cells in healthy people across ages. A second PCR of 7 to 11 cycles used a sample-barcoded 5' primer and a J-beta primer mix. In TCRdb, the 5' RACE reads were re-called with MiXCR into one record per CDR3 protein. The sample has 650,000 to 1,000,000 distinct CDR3 sequences, 35% to 40% seen once. The chain employs TRBV5-1 and TRBJ1-4, with D possibly TRBD1 on 5 matching bases. The material sequenced was blood. The origin of this receptor is a man aged 18 to 30 in good health. The CDR3 loop is CASSSQGVNGEKLFF. As DNA, the CDR3 is TGCGCCAGCAGCTCCCAGGGTGTAAATGGAGAAAAACTGTTTTTT.